These T cell receptor beta chains were read from a single sample in a study of blood T cell repertoires in COVID-19. The table came from immunoSEQ multiplex PCR; TCRdb's copy has only in-frame clones and leaves some out. This table has approximately 180,000 clones, 76% appearing once. The source material was PBMCs or T cells enriched from blood (not recorded which). The receptor source for this set is a woman between 50 and 59 years old with acute COVID-19. Each CDR3 is given with its conserved first and last residue. A D gene is named only where the DNA matches it firmly. Clone size, where shown, is once, few, many, or a class for clones that have expanded.

TRBJ2-1 | TRBD1 | TRBV5-1 | few | CASSLGQGISGEQFF | TGCGCCAGCAGCTTGGGACAGGGTATATCGGGTGAGCAGTTCTTC
TRBJ1-1 | - | TRBV2 | once | CASSENAVWSEAFF | TGTGCCAGCAGTGAAAACGCGGTTTGGTCTGAAGCTTTCTTT
TRBJ1-1 | - | TRBV2 | - | CASSFDREAFF | TGTGCCAGCAGTTTCGACAGGGAAGCTTTCTTT
TRBJ1-5 | - | TRBV7-5 | few | CVRSSKLGQNSNQPQHF | TGTGTCAGAAGCTCGAAACTTGGACAGAATAGCAATCAGCCCCAGCATTTT
TRBJ1-1 | - | TRBV7-2 | - | CASSLNTRTEAFF | TGTGCCAGCAGCTTAAACACCAGAACTGAAGCTTTCTTT
TRBJ1-2 | - | TRBV28 | - | CASRAGAGNYGYTF | TGTGCCAGCAGGGCGGGGGCAGGGAACTATGGCTACACCTTC
TRBJ2-2 | - | TRBV24-1 | once | CATSDRRGGNTGELFF | TGTGCCACCAGTGATCGGCGAGGGGGGAACACCGGGGAGCTGTTTTTT
TRBJ1-1 | - | TRBV5-6 | - | CASSLAPVGRWVNTEAFF | TGTGCCAGCAGCTTGGCCCCAGTGGGCAGGTGGGTGAACACTGAAGCTTTCTTT
TRBJ1-1 | - | TRBV11-1 | - | CASSLGLQGKLAEAFF | TGTGCCAGCAGCTTAGGACTTCAGGGCAAATTGGCTGAAGCTTTCTTT
TRBJ1-1 | - | TRBV29-1 | - | CSVFTGHTNTEAFF | TGCAGCGTTTTCACGGGACATACGAACACTGAAGCTTTCTTT
TRBJ1-6 | - | TRBV19 | few | CASSNSGEGSPLHF | TGTGCCAGTAGTAATAGCGGGGAAGGTTCACCCCTCCACTTT
TRBJ1-5 | - | TRBV10-1 | - | CASSAFDTNQPQHF | TGCGCCAGCAGCGCCTTTGACACCAATCAGCCCCAGCATTTT
TRBJ1-1 | TRBD1 | TRBV11-2 | few | CASSLGRQGTEAFF | TGTGCCAGCAGCTTAGGGAGACAGGGAACTGAAGCTTTCTTT
TRBJ1-4 | - | TRBV28 | once | CASSLAGGVNEKLFF | TGTGCCAGCAGTTTAGCCGGAGGGGTCAATGAAAAACTGTTTTTT
TRBJ1-5 | - | TRBV7-2 | - | CASSPQGEGQPQHF | TGTGCCAGCAGTCCTCAAGGGGAGGGTCAGCCCCAGCATTTT
TRBJ1-1 | - | TRBV6-1 | - | CASGGGDTEAFF | TGTGCCAGCGGAGGCGGGGACACTGAAGCTTTCTTT
TRBJ1-2 | - | TRBV6-6 | few | CASSPREGGSYGYTF | TGTGCCAGCAGCCCCCGGGAGGGGGGAAGCTATGGCTACACCTTC
TRBJ1-2 | - | TRBV6-5 | - | CASSYISFRGPGYTF | TGTGCCAGCAGTTACATTTCATTTCGGGGTCCGGGCTACACCTTC
TRBJ2-1 | - | TRBV11-2 | - | CASSLGGHPYNEQFF | TGTGCCAGCAGCTTAGGGGGGCATCCCTACAATGAGCAGTTCTTC
TRBJ1-1 | - | TRBV5-4 | - | CASSFTANTEAFF | TGTGCCAGCAGCTTTACAGCTAACACTGAAGCTTTCTTT
TRBJ2-3 | - | TRBV19 | - | CASSIAGQGRPDTQYF | TGTGCCAGTAGTATAGCCGGTCAGGGGCGGCCAGATACGCAGTATTTT
TRBJ1-2 | - | TRBV7-9 | - | CASSLEGSRRDGYTF | TGTGCCAGCAGCTTAGAAGGTTCTCGTCGGGATGGCTACACCTTC
TRBJ2-1 | - | TRBV27 | - | CASSLWGGPYNEQFF | TGTGCCAGCAGTTTGTGGGGGGGCCCCTACAATGAGCAGTTCTTC
TRBJ1-1 | - | TRBV4-2 | once | CASSQGTSNTEAFF | TGTGCCAGCAGCCAAGGGACATCGAACACTGAAGCTTTCTTT
TRBJ2-3 | - | TRBV7-9 | - | CASSLGGQTDTQYF | TGTGCCAGCAGTCTCGGGGGGCAGACAGATACGCAGTATTTT
TRBJ2-1 | - | TRBV9 | - | CASRLGLTGDNEQFF | TGTGCCAGCAGACTGGGACTTACGGGGGACAATGAGCAGTTCTTC
TRBJ1-2 | - | TRBV5-4 | - | CASSLVGARGYTF | TGTGCCAGCAGCTTGGTGGGGGCTCGGGGCTACACCTTC
TRBJ1-1 | TRBD1 | TRBV13 | - | CASSETYRGWNTEAFF | TGTGCCAGCAGCGAGACCTACAGGGGATGGAACACTGAAGCTTTCTTT
TRBJ2-3 | TRBD2 | TRBV27 | - | CASSPPSGGAYTQYF | TGTGCCAGCTCCCCACCTAGCGGGGGGGCGTATACGCAGTATTTT
TRBJ1-1 | - | TRBV7-9 | - | CASSLTGRTEAFF | TGTGCCAGCAGCTTAACGGGGAGAACTGAAGCTTTCTTT
TRBJ2-5 | TRBD1 | TRBV18 | - | CASSLDRVNRETQYF | TGTGCCAGCTCACTGGACAGGGTGAATCGGGAGACCCAGTACTTC
TRBJ1-6 | - | TRBV10-2 | - | CASSVPLANNSPLHF | TGCGCCAGTTCTGTCCCACTCGCGAATAATTCACCCCTCCACTTT
TRBJ2-5 | - | TRBV24-1 | once | CATSDLGGVGETQYF | TGTGCCACCAGTGACCTGGGCGGGGTTGGGGAGACCCAGTACTTC
TRBJ1-1 | TRBD1 | TRBV19 | once | CASSSRQGERAEAFF | TGTGCCAGTAGTTCACGACAGGGGGAGCGCGCTGAAGCTTTCTTT
TRBJ2-3 | - | TRBV7-8 | - | CASSPSVDTQYF | TGTGCCAGCAGCCCCTCTGTAGATACGCAGTATTTT
TRBJ2-3 | TRBD2 | TRBV29-1 | - | CSVEDRSGGAADTQYF | TGCAGCGTTGAAGATCGGAGCGGGGGGGCCGCAGATACGCAGTATTTT
TRBJ1-5 | - | TRBV27 | - | CASSLSRSNQPQHF | TGTGCCAGCAGTTTATCGAGAAGCAATCAGCCCCAGCATTTT
TRBJ1-1 | TRBD1 | TRBV7-2 | - | CASTLGGRGTEAFF | TGTGCCAGCACCCTAGGGGGCCGGGGGACTGAAGCTTTCTTT
TRBJ2-5 | - | TRBV5-6 | - | CASSTTPSFQETQYF | TGTGCCAGCAGCACCACTCCGTCGTTCCAAGAGACCCAGTACTTC
TRBJ1-2 | - | TRBV6-5 | - | CASSRGGRGYGYTF | TGTGCCAGCAGCCGCGGGGGGCGCGGCTATGGCTACACCTTC
TRBJ1-1 | - | TRBV24-1 | - | CATSDRRRNTEAFF | TGTGCCACCAGTGATCGTAGGAGGAACACTGAAGCTTTCTTT
TRBJ2-5 | - | TRBV3-1/TRBV3-2 | - | CASSRPGSRETQYF | TGTGCCAGCAGCCGTCCGGGTTCTCGAGAGACCCAGTACTTC
TRBJ2-2 | TRBD1 | TRBV3-1/TRBV3-2 | few | CASSQDAGQGTGELFF | TGTGCCAGCAGCCAAGATGCGGGACAGGGCACCGGGGAGCTGTTTTTT
TRBJ2-5 | - | TRBV30 | - | CAWSSGGTETQYF | TGTGCCTGGAGTTCTGGGGGGACAGAGACCCAGTACTTC
TRBJ1-2 | TRBD1 | TRBV5-6 | - | CASTTDRVSGGYTF | TGTGCCAGCACCACCGACAGGGTGTCAGGCGGCTACACCTTC
TRBJ2-5 | TRBD1 | TRBV6-6 | - | CAVSRGTGGAETQYF | TGTGCCGTTTCTAGGGGGACAGGGGGCGCCGAGACCCAGTACTTC
TRBJ2-3 | TRBD2 | TRBV7-2 | - | CASSPLAGSNTDTQYF | TGTGCCAGCAGCCCCCTAGCGGGGTCCAACACAGATACGCAGTATTTT
TRBJ2-2 | - | TRBV19 | few | CASSIWGGGELFF | TGTGCCAGTAGTATCTGGGGCGGCGGGGAGCTGTTTTTT
TRBJ1-3 | - | TRBV19 | once | CASKLDSTSGNTIYF | TGTGCCAGTAAGTTGGACAGTACCTCTGGAAACACCATATATTTT
TRBJ1-4 | - | TRBV3-1/TRBV3-2 | - | CASSQGAGSNEKLFF | TGTGCCAGCAGCCAAGGGGCAGGGTCTAATGAAAAACTGTTTTTT
TRBJ2-5 | TRBD1 | TRBV28 | once | CASTPRQGLRETQYF | TGTGCCAGCACCCCCAGACAGGGGCTTCGGGAGACCCAGTACTTC
TRBJ2-1 | - | TRBV14 | once | CASSGQAPPYNEQFF | TGTGCCAGCAGCGGCCAGGCGCCCCCGTACAATGAGCAGTTCTTC
TRBJ1-2 | - | TRBV28 | once | CASSPRGDLANYGYTF | TGTGCCAGCAGCCCCAGGGGCGACCTTGCTAACTATGGCTACACCTTC